This T cell receptor (beta chain) appears in the sequencing data of a study of T-cell memory formation after mild COVID-19 (dated by TCRdb to 2020 to 2022). For the study in its entirety: Most TCR sequence clusters were specific to one of the two donors. In a couple of donors, T-cell clones that expanded and contracted after mild COVID-19 were followed by sequencing TCRalpha and TCRbeta repertoires longitudinally. The cohort was made up of two young adult volunteers, one female and one male, who were previously healthy. Overall study results and their limits: The study included only a couple of mild cases, and larger cohorts that include severe cases with pre-infection samples were judged to be necessary. The detection of some responding clones in pre-infection memory suggests that pre-existing cross-reactive memory T cells joined the SARS-CoV-2 response. The second-wave clones that peaked on day 37 were not confirmed to be SARS-CoV-2 specific. Contracting CD4+ clones were located mainly in the CM and EM memory subsets, whereas CD8+ clones were found to be enriched in EMRA. Clones that contracted from day 15 to 85 showed balanced CD4/CD8 phenotypes, whereas a second wave of clones that expanded from day 15 to 37 leaned towards CD4+.

Comment on this clonotype: Its antigen target is currently unknown. One base away there is no much larger clone; base qualities are not given.

The data were produced on an Illumina NovaSeq 6000. TCRalpha and TCRbeta cDNA libraries were constructed by 5'RACE with constant-segment primers, with sample barcodes and unique molecular identifiers being introduced. RNA was extracted from every sample with Trizol reagent. Libraries were amplified in two PCR steps, with a second sample barcode and Illumina TruSeq adapters added in the second step. Sequencing of the libraries was done on an Illumina NovaSeq, producing 2 x 150 bp paired-end reads. Regarding the original processing steps: With migec v1.2.7, reads were demultiplexed and then collapsed into UMI-guided consensus sequences. With mixcr v2.1.11, UMI consensuses were aligned to TRA and TRB V and J templates and assembled into clonotypes. Expanded or contracted clonotypes were those called significant by both edgeR and NoisET, with noise models trained on biological replicates. edgeR calls used a false discovery rate-adjusted p below 0.01 and a log2 fold-change threshold of 1. As an exploratory analysis of dynamics, max-normalized trajectories of the 1000 most abundant clonotypes were examined by PCA with hierarchical clustering. Separately sequenced CD4+ and CD8+ repertoires were used to assign the CD4 or CD8 phenotype of responding clones. TCRdb reprocessing: public reads trimmed at Q25 with fastp, clones called with MiXCR, in-frame beta chains kept. All rows with the same CDR3 protein become a single entry with the most common DNA and genes. The V and J calls shown here were made by TCRdb, not taken from the authors' results. Counted in this sample were a few hundred thousand distinct CDR3 sequences; approximately 22% of them appeared once. The top ten hold roughly a fifth of the sample.

Here V drops 0 bases and J drops 2 bases, and the junction holds 6 bases not matched to any gene. CDR3 length: 16 amino acids, cysteine to phenylalanine. The CDR3 DNA has 48 bases and is translated from base 1. The germline V gene provides CDR1 SGHTA and CDR2 FQGNSA. PBMCs were isolated by Ficoll-Paque density gradient centrifugation. The specimen sequenced was PBMCs or a T cell subset sorted from them (not recorded which). The receptor comes from a man between 18 and 35 years old who had mild COVID-19 (a few samples of this study predate the infection). The sample titles of this study are shuffled in the database, so cell type and time point are left out; the donor was told from shared clones. The V and J segments used are TRBV7-2 and TRBJ2-5; TRBD2 lines up with 7 middle nucleotides. The CDR3 region: CASSLAAGTTQETQYF. The nucleotide sequence is TGTGCCAGCAGCTTAGCCGCCGGGACTACTCAAGAGACCCAGTACTTC. The CDR3 plus the reference TRBV7-2 and TRBJ2-5 genes for the other parts give the full variable domain: GAGVSQSPSNKVTEKGKDVELRCDPISGHTALYWYRQSLGQGLEFLIYFQGNSAPDKSGLPSDRFSAERTGGSVSTLTIQRTQQEDSAVYLCASSLAAGTTQETQYFGPGTRLLVL.